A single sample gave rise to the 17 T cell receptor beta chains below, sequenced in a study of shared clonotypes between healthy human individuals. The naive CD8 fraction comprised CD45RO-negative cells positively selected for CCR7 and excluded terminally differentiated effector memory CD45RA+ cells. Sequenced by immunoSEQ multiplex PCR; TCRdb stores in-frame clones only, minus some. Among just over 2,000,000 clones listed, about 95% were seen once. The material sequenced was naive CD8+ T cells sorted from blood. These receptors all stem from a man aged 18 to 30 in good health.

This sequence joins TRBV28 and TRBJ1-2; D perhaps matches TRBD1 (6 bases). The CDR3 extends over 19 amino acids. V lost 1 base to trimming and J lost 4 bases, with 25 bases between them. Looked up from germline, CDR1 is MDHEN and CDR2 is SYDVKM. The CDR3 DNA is TGTGCCAGCAGTTTATATTTCTGGGATCCGGACAGAGCCTTCTATGGCTACACCTTC. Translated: CASSLYFWDPDRAFYGYTF.

In DNA, the CDR3 is TGTGCCAGCAGCTTTGAGGTAGCTAGGATCCACAATGAGCAGTTCTTC. The encoded protein is CASSFEVARIHNEQFF. The chain combines TRBV7-2 with TRBJ2-1, with D unclear. The CDR3 is 16 residues long. Germline values: CDR1 SGHTA, CDR2 FQGNSA. The V end was cut by 3 bases, the J end by 5 bases, with 17 bases between.

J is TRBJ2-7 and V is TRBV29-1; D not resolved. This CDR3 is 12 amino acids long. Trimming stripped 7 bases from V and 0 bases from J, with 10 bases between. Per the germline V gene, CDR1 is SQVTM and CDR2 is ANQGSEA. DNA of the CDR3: TGCAGCGCCCAGACGGTCTCCTACGAGCAGTACTTC. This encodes CSAQTVSYEQYF.

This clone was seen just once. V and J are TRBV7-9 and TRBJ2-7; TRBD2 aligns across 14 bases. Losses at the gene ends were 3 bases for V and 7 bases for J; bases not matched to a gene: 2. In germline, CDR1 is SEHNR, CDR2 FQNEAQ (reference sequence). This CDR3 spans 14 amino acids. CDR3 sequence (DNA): TGTGCCAGCAGCTTGACTAGCGGGAGGGGTGAGCAGTACTTC. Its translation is CASSLTSGRGEQYF.

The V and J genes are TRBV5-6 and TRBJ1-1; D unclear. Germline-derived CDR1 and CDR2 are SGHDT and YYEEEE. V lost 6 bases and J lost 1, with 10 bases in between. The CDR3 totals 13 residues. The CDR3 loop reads CASTGFENTEAFF. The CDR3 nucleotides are TGTGCCAGCACCGGCTTCGAGAACACTGAAGCTTTCTTT. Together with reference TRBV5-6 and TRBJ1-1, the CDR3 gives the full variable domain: DAGVTQSPTHLIKTRGQQVTLRCSPKSGHDTVSWYQQALGQGPQFIFQYYEEEERQRGNFPDRFSGHQFPNYSSELNVNALLLGDSALYLCASTGFENTEAFFGQGTRLTVV.

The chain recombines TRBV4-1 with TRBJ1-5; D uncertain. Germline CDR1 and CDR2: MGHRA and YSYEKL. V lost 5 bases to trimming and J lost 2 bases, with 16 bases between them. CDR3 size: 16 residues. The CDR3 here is CASSERERSGNQPQHF. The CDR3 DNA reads TGCGCCAGCAGCGAGAGGGAGCGAAGTGGCAATCAGCCCCAGCATTTT.

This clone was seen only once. The CDR3 is CASRGVGDTQYF. The CDR3 DNA sequence: TGTGCCAGCAGAGGTGTGGGGGATACGCAGTATTTT. This chain links TRBV2 with TRBJ2-3, with D unresolved. V was trimmed by 6 bases and J by 6 bases, leaving 10 bases between them. The CDR3 covers 12 residues. CDR1 and CDR2 from the germline V gene are SNHLY and FYNNEI. Complete variable domain (other parts from reference TRBV2 and TRBJ2-3): EPEVTQTPSHQVTQMGQEVILRCVPISNHLYFYWYRQILGQKVEFLVSFYNNEISEKSEIFDDQFSVERPDGSNFTLKIRSTKLEDSAMYFCASRGVGDTQYFGPGTRLTVL.

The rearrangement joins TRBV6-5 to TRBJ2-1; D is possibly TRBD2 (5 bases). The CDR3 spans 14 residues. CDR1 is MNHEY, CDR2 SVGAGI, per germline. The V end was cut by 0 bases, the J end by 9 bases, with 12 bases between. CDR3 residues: CASSYSSSSSEQFF. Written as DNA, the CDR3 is TGTGCCAGCAGTTACTCGAGCTCTAGCAGTGAGCAGTTCTTC.

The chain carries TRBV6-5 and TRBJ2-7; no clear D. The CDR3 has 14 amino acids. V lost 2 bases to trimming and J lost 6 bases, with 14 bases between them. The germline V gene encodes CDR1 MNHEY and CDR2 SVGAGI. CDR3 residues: CASSYDSPSSEQYF. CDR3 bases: TGTGCCAGCAGTTACGATAGTCCCTCCAGCGAGCAGTACTTC.

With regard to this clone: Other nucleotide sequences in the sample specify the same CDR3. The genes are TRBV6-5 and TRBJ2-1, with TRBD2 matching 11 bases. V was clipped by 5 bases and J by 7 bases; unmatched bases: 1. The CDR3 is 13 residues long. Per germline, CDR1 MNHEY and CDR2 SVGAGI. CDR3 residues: CASSLAGGNEQFF. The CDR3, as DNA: TGTGCCAGCAGTCTAGCGGGAGGAAATGAGCAGTTCTTC.

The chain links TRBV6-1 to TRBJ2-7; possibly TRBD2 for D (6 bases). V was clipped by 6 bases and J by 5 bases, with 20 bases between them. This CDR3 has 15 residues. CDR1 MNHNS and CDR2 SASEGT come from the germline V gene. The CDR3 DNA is TGTGCCAGCAGACAGAATACCGGGACTCAACACGAGCAGTACTTC. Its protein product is CASRQNTGTQHEQYF.

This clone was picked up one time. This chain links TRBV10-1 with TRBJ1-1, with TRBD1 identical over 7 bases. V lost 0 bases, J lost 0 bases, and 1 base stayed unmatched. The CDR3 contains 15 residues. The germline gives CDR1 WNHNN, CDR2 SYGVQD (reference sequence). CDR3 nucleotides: TGCGCCAGCAGTGAGTCCGGGACAGTGAACACTGAAGCTTTCTTT. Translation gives CASSESGTVNTEAFF.

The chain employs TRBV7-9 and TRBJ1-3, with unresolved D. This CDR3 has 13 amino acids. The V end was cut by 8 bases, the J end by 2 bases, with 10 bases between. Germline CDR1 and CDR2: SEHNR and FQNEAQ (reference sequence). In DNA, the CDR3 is TGTGCCAGCTTTGACTCTCCTGGAAACACCATATATTTT. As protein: CASFDSPGNTIYF.

The DNA of the CDR3 is TGCGCCAGCGAGGGACTAGCGGATTCCTACGAGCAGTACTTC. Amino acid sequence: CASEGLADSYEQYF. The genes are TRBV10-1 and TRBJ2-7; 11 nucleotides align to TRBD2. Trimming removed 8 bases from V and 1 base from J; junction bases left unmatched: 4. The CDR3 covers 14 residues. The germline CDR1 and CDR2 sequences are WNHNN and SYGVQD (reference sequence).

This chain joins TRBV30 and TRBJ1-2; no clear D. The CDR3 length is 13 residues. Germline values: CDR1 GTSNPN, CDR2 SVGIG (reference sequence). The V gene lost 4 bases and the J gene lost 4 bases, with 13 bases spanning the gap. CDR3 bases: TGTGCCTGGATGCCCGGTGAGGGCTATGGCTACACCTTC. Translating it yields CAWMPGEGYGYTF.

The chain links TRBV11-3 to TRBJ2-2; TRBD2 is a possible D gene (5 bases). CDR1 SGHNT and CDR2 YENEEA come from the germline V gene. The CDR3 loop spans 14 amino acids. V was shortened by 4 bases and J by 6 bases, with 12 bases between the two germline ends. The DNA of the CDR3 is TGTGCCAGCAGCTCGCGGGCCCTGCCCGGGGAGCTGTTTTTT. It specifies CASSSRALPGELFF.

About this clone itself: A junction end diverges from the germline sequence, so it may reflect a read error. For the CDR3, the DNA is TGTGCCAGTAGCTTACAGGGAGAGATCTATGGCTACACCTTC. It codes for CASSLQGEIYGYTF. This sequence joins TRBV7-9 and TRBJ1-2; tentative D call: TRBD1 (6 bases). This CDR3 is 14 amino acids long. The V gene's germline CDR1 is SEHNR and CDR2 FQNEAQ (reference sequence).